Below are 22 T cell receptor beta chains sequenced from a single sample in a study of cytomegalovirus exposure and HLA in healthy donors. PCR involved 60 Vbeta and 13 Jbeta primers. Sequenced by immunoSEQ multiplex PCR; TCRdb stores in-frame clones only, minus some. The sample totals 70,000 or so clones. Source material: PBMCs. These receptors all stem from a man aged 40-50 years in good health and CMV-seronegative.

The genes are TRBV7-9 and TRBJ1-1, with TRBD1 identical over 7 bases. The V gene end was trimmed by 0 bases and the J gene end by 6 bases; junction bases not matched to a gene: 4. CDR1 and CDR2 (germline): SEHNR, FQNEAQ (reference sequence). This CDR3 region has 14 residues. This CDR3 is CASSLASTGAEAFF. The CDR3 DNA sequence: TGTGCCAGCAGCTTAGCGTCAACAGGGGCTGAAGCTTTCTTT. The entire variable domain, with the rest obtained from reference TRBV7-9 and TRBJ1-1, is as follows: DTGVSQNPRHKITKRGQNVTFRCDPISEHNRLYWYRQTLGQGPEFLTYFQNEAQLEKSRLLSDRFSAERPKGSFSTLEIQRTEQGDSAMYLCASSLASTGAEAFFGQGTRLTVV.

The CDR3 loop reads CASSLAGGRAYEQYF. CDR3 DNA sequence: TGTGCCAGCAGCTTGGCGGGGGGACGAGCCTACGAGCAGTACTTC. The V gene is TRBV5-4, the J gene TRBJ2-7; 7 bases match TRBD2. With 0 bases clipped from V and 2 bases from J, the junction kept 5 bases outside the gene matches. This CDR3 has 15 amino acids. Germline CDR1 is SGHNT and CDR2 is YYREEE (reference sequence).

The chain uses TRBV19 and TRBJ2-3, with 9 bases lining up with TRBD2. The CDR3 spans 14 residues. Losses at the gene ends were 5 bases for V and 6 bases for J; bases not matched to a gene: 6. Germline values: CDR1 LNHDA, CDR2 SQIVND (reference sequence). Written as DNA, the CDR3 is TGTGCCAGTAGTCCGCTAGCGGGGATGGATACGCAGTATTTT. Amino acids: CASSPLAGMDTQYF.

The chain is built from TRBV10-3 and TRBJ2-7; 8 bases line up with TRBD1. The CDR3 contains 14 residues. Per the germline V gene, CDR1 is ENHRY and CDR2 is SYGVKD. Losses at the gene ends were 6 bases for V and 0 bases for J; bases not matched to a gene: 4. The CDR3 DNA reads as TGTGCCATCAGGGCAGGGGGCGACTCCTACGAGCAGTACTTC. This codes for CAIRAGGDSYEQYF.

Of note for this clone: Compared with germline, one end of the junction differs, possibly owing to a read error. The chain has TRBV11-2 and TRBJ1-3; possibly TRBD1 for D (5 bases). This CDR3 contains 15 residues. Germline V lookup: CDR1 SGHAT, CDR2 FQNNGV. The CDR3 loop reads CATNIPGGAGNTIYF. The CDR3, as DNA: TGTGCCACTAATATACCCGGCGGGGCTGGGAACACCATATATTTT.

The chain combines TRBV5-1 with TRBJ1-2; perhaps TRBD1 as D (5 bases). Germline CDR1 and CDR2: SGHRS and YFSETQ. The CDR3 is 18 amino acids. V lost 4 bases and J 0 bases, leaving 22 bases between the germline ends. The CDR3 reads CASSAGVWGLGANYGYTF. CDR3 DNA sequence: TGCGCCAGCAGCGCGGGAGTTTGGGGCCTCGGAGCTAACTATGGCTACACCTTC.

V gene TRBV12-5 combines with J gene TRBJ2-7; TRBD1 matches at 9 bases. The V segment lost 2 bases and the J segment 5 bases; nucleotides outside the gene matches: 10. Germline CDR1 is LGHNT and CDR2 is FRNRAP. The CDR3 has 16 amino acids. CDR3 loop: CASGLTRGQGSDEQYF. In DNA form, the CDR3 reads TGTGCTAGTGGTTTGACTCGGGGACAGGGCTCGGACGAGCAGTACTTC.

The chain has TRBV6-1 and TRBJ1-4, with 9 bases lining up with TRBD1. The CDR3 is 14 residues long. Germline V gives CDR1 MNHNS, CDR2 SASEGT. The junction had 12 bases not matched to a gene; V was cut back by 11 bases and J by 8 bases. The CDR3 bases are TGTGCCTGTCAAACAGGGGGCGGAGGAGAAAAACTGTTTTTT. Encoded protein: CACQTGGGGEKLFF.

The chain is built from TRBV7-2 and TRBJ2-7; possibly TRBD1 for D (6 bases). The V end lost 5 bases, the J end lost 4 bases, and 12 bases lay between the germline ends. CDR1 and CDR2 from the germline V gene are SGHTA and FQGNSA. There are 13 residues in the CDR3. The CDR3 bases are TGTGCCAGCAGCCCGCGGACAGAGTACGAGCAGTACTTC. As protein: CASSPRTEYEQYF.

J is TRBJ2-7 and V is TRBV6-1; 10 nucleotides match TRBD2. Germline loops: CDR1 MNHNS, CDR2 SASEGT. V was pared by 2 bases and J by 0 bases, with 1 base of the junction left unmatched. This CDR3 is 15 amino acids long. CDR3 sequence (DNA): TGTGCCAGCAGTGAACTAGCGGGGGCCTCCTACGAGCAGTACTTC. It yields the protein CASSELAGASYEQYF.

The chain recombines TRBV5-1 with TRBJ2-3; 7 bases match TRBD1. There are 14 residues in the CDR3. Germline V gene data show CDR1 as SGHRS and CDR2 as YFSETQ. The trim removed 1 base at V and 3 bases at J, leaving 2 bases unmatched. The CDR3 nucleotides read TGCGCCAGCAGCTTGACGACAGGGACAGATACGCAGTATTTT. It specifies CASSLTTGTDTQYF.

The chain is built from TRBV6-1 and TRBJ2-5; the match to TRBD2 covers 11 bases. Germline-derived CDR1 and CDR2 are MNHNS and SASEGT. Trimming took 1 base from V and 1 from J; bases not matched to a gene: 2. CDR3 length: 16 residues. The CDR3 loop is CASSEGLAGSQETQYF. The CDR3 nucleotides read TGTGCCAGCAGTGAAGGACTAGCGGGGAGCCAAGAGACCCAGTACTTC.

CDR3 DNA sequence: TGCGCCAGCAGCCAAGTTCCTAGCGGGAGGGCCTACGAGCAGTACTTC. It encodes CASSQVPSGRAYEQYF. V and J are TRBV4-1 and TRBJ2-7; 12 bases map to TRBD2. V dropped 1 base and J dropped 2; count of bases not matched to a gene: 3. The CDR3 consists of 16 residues. The germline V gene has CDR1 MGHRA and CDR2 YSYEKL.

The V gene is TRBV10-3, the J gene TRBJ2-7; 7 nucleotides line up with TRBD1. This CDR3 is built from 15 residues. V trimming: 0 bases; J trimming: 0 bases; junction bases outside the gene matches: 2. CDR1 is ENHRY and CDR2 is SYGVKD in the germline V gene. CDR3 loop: CAISESRGRSYEQYF. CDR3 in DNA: TGTGCCATCAGTGAGTCAAGGGGGCGCTCCTACGAGCAGTACTTC.

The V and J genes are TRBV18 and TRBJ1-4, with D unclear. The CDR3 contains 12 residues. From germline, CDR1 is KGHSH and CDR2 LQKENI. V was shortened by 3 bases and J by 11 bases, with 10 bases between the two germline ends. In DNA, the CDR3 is TGTGCCAGCTCACCTACAGCGGACAAACTGTTTTTT. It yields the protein CASSPTADKLFF.

This chain's CDR3 is CASSLVTQTGTQYF. CDR3 coding DNA: TGTGCCAGCAGCTTGGTGACCCAAACGGGGACGCAGTATTTT. The genes are TRBV5-6 and TRBJ2-3, with D possibly TRBD2 on 5 matching bases. The germline V gene encodes CDR1 SGHDT and CDR2 YYEEEE. CDR3 length equals 14 residues. Trimming left V 0 bases short and J 9 bases short, with 14 bases between.

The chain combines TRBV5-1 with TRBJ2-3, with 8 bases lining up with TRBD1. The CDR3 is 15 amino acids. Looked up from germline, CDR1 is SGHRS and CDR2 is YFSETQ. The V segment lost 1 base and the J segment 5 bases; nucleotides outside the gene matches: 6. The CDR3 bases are TGCGCCAGCAGCTTGCAGGGGGCCGGCCAAGATACGCAGTATTTT. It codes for CASSLQGAGQDTQYF.

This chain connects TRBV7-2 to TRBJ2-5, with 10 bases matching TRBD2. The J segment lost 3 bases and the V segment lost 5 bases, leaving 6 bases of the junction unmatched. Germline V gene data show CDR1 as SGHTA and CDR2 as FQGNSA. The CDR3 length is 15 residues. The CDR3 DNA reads TGTGCCAGCAGCGTTTGGACTAGCGGCGAAGAGACCCAGTACTTC. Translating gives CASSVWTSGEETQYF. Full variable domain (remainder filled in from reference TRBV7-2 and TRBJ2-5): GAGVSQSPSNKVTEKGKDVELRCDPISGHTALYWYRQSLGQGLEFLIYFQGNSAPDKSGLPSDRFSAERTGGSVSTLTIQRTQQEDSAVYLCASSVWTSGEETQYFGPGTRLLVL.

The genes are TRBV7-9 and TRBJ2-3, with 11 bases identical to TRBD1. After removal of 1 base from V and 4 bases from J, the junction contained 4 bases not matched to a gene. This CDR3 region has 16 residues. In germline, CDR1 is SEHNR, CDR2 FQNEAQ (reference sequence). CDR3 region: CASSLDGTGGADTQYF. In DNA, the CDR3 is TGTGCCAGCAGCTTAGACGGGACAGGGGGGGCAGATACGCAGTATTTT.

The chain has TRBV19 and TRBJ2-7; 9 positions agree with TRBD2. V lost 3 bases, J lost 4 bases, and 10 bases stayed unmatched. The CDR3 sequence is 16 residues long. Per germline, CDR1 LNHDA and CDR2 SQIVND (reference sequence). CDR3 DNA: TGTGCCAGTAGTATCCTAGCGGGGCGCGGGCCTTACGAGCAGTACTTC. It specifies CASSILAGRGPYEQYF.

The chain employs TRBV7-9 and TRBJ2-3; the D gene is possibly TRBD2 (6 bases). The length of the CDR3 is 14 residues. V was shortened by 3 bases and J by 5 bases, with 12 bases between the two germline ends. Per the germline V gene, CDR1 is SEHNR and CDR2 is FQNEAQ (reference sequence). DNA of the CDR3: TGTGCCAGCAGCTTCGATGTAGCGGAAGATACGCAGTATTTT. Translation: CASSFDVAEDTQYF.

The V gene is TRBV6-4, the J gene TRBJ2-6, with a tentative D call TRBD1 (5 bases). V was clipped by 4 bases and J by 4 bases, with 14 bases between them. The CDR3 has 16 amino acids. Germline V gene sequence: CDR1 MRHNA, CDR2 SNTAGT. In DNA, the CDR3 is TGTGCCAGCAGTGCCACCCAGGGCTTCGGGGCCAACGTCCTGACTTTC. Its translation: CASSATQGFGANVLTF.